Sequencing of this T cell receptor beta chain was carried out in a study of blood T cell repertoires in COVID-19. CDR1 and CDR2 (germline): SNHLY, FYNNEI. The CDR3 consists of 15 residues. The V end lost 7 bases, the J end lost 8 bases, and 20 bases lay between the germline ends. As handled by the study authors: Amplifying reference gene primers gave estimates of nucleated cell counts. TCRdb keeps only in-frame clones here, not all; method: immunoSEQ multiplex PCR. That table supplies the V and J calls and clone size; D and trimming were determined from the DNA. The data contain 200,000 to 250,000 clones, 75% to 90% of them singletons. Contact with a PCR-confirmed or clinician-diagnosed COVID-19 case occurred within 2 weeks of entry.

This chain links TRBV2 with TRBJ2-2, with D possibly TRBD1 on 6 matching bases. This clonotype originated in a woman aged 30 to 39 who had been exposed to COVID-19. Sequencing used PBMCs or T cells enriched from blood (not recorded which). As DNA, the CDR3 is TGTGCCAGCAACCCCAATGGACAGTTGGGGGGGGAGCTGTTTTTT. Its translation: CASNPNGQLGGELFF.